The sequence of this T cell receptor beta chain was determined in a study of blood T cell repertoires in COVID-19. Whole-study context: Sites in the United States, Italy and Spain provided acute and convalescent COVID-19 samples.

Original processing notes: Nucleated cell counts were estimated from reference gene primer amplification. Repertoires were generated with immunoSEQ multiplex PCR, while TCRdb's copy carries only in-frame clones and drops some. That table is the source of V, J and clone size, and D and trimming were worked out from the DNA. This table holds 250,000 to 350,000 clones, about 85% found once. The length of the CDR3 is 16 residues. Germline V gives CDR1 SGHTS, CDR2 YDEGEE. The ends lost 4 bases at V and 2 bases at J; junction bases unmatched: 11. This clonotype was sampled from a woman aged 50 to 65 who had recovered from COVID-19. V is TRBV5-8 and J is TRBJ2-7; 8 bases are shared with TRBD2. Sample: peripheral blood. CDR3 nucleotide sequence: TGTGCCAGCAGCCCCTCTCGGGGGGGCTTCACCTACGAGCAGTACTTC. Encoded protein: CASSPSRGGFTYEQYF.